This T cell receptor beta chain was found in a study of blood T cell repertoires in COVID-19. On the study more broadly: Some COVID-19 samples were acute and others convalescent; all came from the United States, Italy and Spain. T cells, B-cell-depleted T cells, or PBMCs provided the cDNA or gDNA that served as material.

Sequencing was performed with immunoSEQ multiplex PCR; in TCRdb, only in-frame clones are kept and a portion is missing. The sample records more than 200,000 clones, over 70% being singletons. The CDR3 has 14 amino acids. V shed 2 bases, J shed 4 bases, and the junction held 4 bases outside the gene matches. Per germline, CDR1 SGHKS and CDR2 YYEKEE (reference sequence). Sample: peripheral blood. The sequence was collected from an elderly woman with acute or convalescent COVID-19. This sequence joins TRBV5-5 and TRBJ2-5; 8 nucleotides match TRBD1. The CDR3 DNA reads TGTGCCAGCAGCTTACAGGGGGAAGGAGAGACCCAGTACTTC. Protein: CASSLQGEGETQYF. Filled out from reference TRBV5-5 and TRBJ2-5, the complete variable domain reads DAGVTQSPTHLIKTRGQQVTLRCSPISGHKSVSWYQQVLGQGPQFIFQYYEKEERGRGNFPDRFSARQFPNYSSELNVNALLLGDSALYLCASSLQGEGETQYFGPGTRLLVL.